Below are 13 T cell receptor beta chains sequenced from a single sample in a study of shared clonotypes between healthy human individuals. Here immunoSEQ multiplex PCR was the method, and the copy in TCRdb shows in-frame clones only, minus some. The sample lists about 1 million clones, about 74% occurring once. Material: memory CD4+ T cells sorted from blood. Subset described: CD45RA-negative fraction. The receptors were sampled from a man aged 18 to 30 in good health.

The rearrangement uses TRBV4-3 and TRBJ2-1, with 7 bases aligning to TRBD2. Trimming cost V 0 bases and J 5 bases; bases outside gene matches: 4. This CDR3 contains 15 residues. Germline lookup yields CDR1 LGHNA and CDR2 YSLEER. The CDR3 nucleotides are TGCGCCAGCAGCCAAGATCTGACTAGCCACAATGAGCAGTTCTTC. This sequence encodes CASSQDLTSHNEQFF.

V gene TRBV6-5 combines with J gene TRBJ2-2; TRBD2 aligns across 9 bases. In germline, CDR1 is MNHEY, CDR2 SVGAGI. The CDR3 covers 15 residues. Unmatched junction bases numbered 8, after V lost 6 bases and J lost 6 bases. The CDR3: CASRHSGSEPGELFF. CDR3 nucleotide sequence: TGTGCCAGCAGACATAGCGGGAGTGAGCCCGGGGAGCTGTTTTTT.

The chain employs TRBV6-1 and TRBJ1-6; 9 nucleotides line up with TRBD1. V was pared by 4 bases and J by 0 bases, with 7 bases of the junction left unmatched. The CDR3 contains 18 residues. Germline values: CDR1 MNHNS, CDR2 SASEGT. This CDR3 reads CASSGTGVPSSYNSPLHF. As DNA, the CDR3 is TGTGCCAGCAGTGGGACAGGGGTCCCGAGCTCCTATAATTCACCCCTCCACTTT.

The V gene is TRBV7-8, the J gene TRBJ2-3, with 10 positions matching TRBD2. V shed 1 base and J 0 bases; nucleotides not matched to a gene: 4. The germline gives CDR1 SGHVS, CDR2 FQNEAQ. This CDR3 region has 17 residues. The CDR3 bases are TGTGCCAGCAGCTTAGGCTTACTAGCGGGAAGCACAGATACGCAGTATTTT. Translated, it gives CASSLGLLAGSTDTQYF.

The rearrangement joins TRBV6-5 to TRBJ2-2; the D gene is possibly TRBD2 (5 bases). Germline values: CDR1 MNHEY, CDR2 SVGAGI. The V end was cut by 2 bases, the J end by 6 bases, with 10 bases between. The length of the CDR3 is 14 residues. CDR3 coding DNA: TGTGCCAGCAGTTACATGATCGGGGCCGGGGAGCTGTTTTTT. Amino acids: CASSYMIGAGELFF.

The V gene is TRBV9, the J gene TRBJ2-3; the D is unclear. Trimming removed 1 base at V and 0 bases at J, with 6 bases between. This CDR3 contains 14 residues. Germline values: CDR1 SGDLS, CDR2 YYNGEE. CDR3 DNA sequence: TGTGCCAGCAGCGTATCAACTAGCACAGATACGCAGTATTTT. Its protein is CASSVSTSTDTQYF.

This sequence joins TRBV5-4 and TRBJ1-2, with a weak D call TRBD1 (5 bases). Per germline, CDR1 SGHNT and CDR2 YYREEE (reference sequence). CDR3 length: 14 amino acids. V dropped 1 base and J dropped 6 bases, with 13 bases sitting between them. CDR3 nucleotides: TGTGCCAGCAGCTTGCCCCAGGGCCGGCATGGCTACACCTTC. As protein: CASSLPQGRHGYTF.

This rearrangement joins TRBV2 to TRBJ2-5; D unclear. Trimming stripped 8 bases from V and 5 bases from J, with 18 bases between. Germline CDR1 is SNHLY and CDR2 is FYNNEI. The CDR3 is made up of 14 amino acids. The CDR3 coding sequence is TGTGCCAGCGGAAATCCCAGGTCATGGGAGACCCAGTACTTC. It encodes CASGNPRSWETQYF. Supplemented by reference TRBV2 and TRBJ2-5, the full variable domain reads EPEVTQTPSHQVTQMGQEVILRCVPISNHLYFYWYRQILGQKVEFLVSFYNNEISEKSEIFDDQFSVERPDGSNFTLKIRSTKLEDSAMYFCASGNPRSWETQYFGPGTRLLVL.

Here the CDR3 reads CASSLGDKSTQYF. In DNA form, the CDR3 reads TGTGCCAGCAGCTTGGGGGACAAATCGACCCAGTACTTC. The gene calls are TRBV5-4 and TRBJ2-5; D is perhaps TRBD1 (6 bases). The germline V and J ends were trimmed by 0 bases and 7 bases, with 10 bases remaining between them. The CDR3 loop spans 13 amino acids. From germline, CDR1 is SGHNT and CDR2 YYREEE (reference sequence).

CDR3 protein: CASSLGAPGNSPLHF. Here the CDR3 DNA reads TGTGCCAGCAGCTTAGGGGCCCCCGGCAATTCACCCCTCCACTTT. This chain uses TRBV7-3 with TRBJ1-6; the D gene is possibly TRBD1 (5 bases). The germline V and J ends were trimmed by 2 bases and 7 bases, with 12 bases remaining between them. CDR3 length: 15 amino acids. The V gene's germline CDR1 is SGHTA and CDR2 FQGTGA.

In this sample, this clone turned up a few times. V usage is TRBV7-9 and J usage is TRBJ1-1; 8 positions match TRBD1. In germline, CDR1 is SEHNR, CDR2 FQNEAQ (reference sequence). The CDR3 is made up of 13 amino acids. The V gene end was trimmed by 5 bases and the J gene end by 3 bases; junction bases not matched to a gene: 2. Here the CDR3 reads CASSRQGYTEAFF. The CDR3 DNA follows: TGTGCCAGCAGCCGACAGGGGTACACTGAAGCTTTCTTT.

This chain connects TRBV2 to TRBJ1-2; 7 bases agree with TRBD1. The CDR3 extends over 16 amino acids. The V segment lost 7 bases and the J segment 2 bases; nucleotides outside the gene matches: 13. The germline V gene has CDR1 SNHLY and CDR2 FYNNEI. The CDR3 nucleotides read TGTGCCAGCACTCCAAACCAACTACAGGGGAACTATGGCTACACCTTC. Translating it yields CASTPNQLQGNYGYTF.

Notes on this clone: The sample holds other DNA sequences that translate to the same CDR3. The chain combines TRBV28 with TRBJ2-5; the D gene is possibly TRBD2 (7 bases). Germline V lookup: CDR1 MDHEN, CDR2 SYDVKM. The V gene lost 4 bases and the J gene lost 4 bases, with 13 bases spanning the gap. This CDR3 has 14 amino acids. CDR3 nucleotide sequence: TGTGCCAGCAGTTCACCGGGGGGCAGAGAGACCCAGTACTTC. It is translated as CASSSPGGRETQYF.